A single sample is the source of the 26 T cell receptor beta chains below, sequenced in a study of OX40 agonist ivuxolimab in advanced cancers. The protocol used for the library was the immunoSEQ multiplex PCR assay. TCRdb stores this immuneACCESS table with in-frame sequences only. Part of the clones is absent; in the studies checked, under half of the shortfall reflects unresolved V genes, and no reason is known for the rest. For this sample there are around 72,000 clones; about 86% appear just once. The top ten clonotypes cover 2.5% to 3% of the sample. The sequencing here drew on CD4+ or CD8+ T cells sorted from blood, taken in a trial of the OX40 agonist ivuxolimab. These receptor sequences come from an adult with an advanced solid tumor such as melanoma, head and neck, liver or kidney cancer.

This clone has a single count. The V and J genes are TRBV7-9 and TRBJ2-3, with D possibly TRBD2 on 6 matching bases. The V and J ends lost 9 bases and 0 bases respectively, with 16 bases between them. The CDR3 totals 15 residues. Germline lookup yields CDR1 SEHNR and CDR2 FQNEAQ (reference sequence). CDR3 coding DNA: TGTGCCAGTAAGGAAAAACGGGGGAGCACAGATACGCAGTATTTT. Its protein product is CASKEKRGSTDTQYF.

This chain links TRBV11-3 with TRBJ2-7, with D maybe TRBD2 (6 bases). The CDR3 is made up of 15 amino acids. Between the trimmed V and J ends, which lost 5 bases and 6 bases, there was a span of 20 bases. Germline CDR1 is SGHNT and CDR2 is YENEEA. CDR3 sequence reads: CASSVNYLRGIEQYF. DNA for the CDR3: TGTGCCAGCAGCGTAAACTACCTCCGGGGGATCGAGCAGTACTTC.

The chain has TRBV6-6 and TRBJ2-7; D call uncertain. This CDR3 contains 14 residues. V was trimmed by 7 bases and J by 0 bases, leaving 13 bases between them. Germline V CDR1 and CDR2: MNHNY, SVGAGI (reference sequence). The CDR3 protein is CASTLGPGSYEQYF. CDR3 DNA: TGTGCCAGCACCCTCGGGCCGGGCTCCTACGAGCAGTACTTC.

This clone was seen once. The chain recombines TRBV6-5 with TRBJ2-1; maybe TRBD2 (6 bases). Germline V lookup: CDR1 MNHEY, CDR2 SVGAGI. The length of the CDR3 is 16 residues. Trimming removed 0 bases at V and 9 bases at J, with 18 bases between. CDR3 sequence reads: CASSYSTGGRKGEQFF. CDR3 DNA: TGTGCCAGCAGTTACTCGACCGGGGGTCGAAAGGGTGAGCAGTTCTTC.

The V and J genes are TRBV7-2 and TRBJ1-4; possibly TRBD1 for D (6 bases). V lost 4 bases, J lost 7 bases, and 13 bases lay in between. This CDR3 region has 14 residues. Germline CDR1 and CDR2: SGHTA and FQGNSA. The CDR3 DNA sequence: TGTGCCAGCAGCTCGTGGGGGGCGGGTGAAAAACTGTTTTTT. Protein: CASSSWGAGEKLFF.

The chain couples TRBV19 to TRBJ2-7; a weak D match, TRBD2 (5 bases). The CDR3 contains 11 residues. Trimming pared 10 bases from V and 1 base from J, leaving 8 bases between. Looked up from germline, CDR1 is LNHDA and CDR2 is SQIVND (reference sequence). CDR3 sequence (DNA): TGTGCCACGAGGGCTTCCTACGAGCAGTACTTC. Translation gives CATRASYEQYF.

The chain's CDR3 is CAISGQGERGEQYF. The CDR3 bases are TGTGCCATCAGTGGACAGGGGGAGAGGGGCGAGCAGTACTTC. This chain uses TRBV10-3 with TRBJ2-7; TRBD1 agrees at 9 bases. The CDR3 is 14 residues long. Germline CDR1 is ENHRY and CDR2 is SYGVKD. The V and J ends lost 4 bases and 6 bases, in that order; junction bases with no gene match: 7.

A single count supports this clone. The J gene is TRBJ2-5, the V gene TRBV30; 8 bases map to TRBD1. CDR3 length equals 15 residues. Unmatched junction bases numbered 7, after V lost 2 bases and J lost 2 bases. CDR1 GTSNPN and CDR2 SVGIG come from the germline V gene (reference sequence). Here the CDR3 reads CAWSTGTGTQETQYF. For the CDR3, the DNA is TGTGCCTGGAGTACCGGGACAGGTACACAAGAGACCCAGTACTTC.

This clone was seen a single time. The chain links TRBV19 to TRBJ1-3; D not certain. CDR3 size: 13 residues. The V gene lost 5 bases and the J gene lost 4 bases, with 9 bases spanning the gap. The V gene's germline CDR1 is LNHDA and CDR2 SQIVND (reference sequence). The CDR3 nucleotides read TGTGCCAGTAGTTTGGGTGGAGGAAACACCATATATTTT. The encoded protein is CASSLGGGNTIYF.

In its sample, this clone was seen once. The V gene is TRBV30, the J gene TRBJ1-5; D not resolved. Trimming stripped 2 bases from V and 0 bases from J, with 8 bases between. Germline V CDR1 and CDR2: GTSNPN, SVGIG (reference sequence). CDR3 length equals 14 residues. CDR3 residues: CAWSSGTSNQPQHF. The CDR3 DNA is TGTGCCTGGAGTTCAGGAACTAGCAATCAGCCCCAGCATTTT.

The CDR3 loop is CAISESAGQGAYEQYF. CDR3 bases: TGTGCCATCAGTGAGTCGGCTGGGCAGGGGGCCTACGAGCAGTACTTC. The chain is built from TRBV10-3 and TRBJ2-7, with 7 bases matching TRBD1. The CDR3 has 16 amino acids. CDR1 ENHRY and CDR2 SYGVKD come from the germline V gene. V lost 0 bases and J lost 2; bases outside the gene matches: 7.

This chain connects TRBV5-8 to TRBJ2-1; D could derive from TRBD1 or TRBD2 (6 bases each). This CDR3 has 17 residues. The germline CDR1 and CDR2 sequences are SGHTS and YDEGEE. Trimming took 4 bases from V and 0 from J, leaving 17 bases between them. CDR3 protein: CASSETRQASSYNEQFF. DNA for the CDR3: TGTGCCAGCAGCGAGACTAGACAGGCTAGCTCCTACAATGAGCAGTTCTTC. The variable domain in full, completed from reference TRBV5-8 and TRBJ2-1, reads EAGVTQSPTHLIKTRGQQATLRCSPISGHTSVYWYQQALGLGLQFLLWYDEGEERNRGNFPPRFSGRQFPNYSSELNVNALELEDSALYLCASSETRQASSYNEQFFGPGTRLTVL.

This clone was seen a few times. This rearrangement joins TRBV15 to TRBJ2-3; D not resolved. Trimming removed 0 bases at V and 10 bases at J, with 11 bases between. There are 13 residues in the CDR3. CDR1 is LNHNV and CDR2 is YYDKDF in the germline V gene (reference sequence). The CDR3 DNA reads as TGTGCCACCAGCAGAGATCCGATCACACCGCAGTATTTT. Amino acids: CATSRDPITPQYF.

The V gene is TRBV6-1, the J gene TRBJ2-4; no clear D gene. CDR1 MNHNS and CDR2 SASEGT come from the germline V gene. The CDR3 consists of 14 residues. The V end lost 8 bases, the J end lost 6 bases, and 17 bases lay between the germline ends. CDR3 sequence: CASCECSGLNIQYF. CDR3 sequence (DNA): TGTGCCAGCTGCGAGTGTTCCGGCCTAAACATTCAGTACTTC.

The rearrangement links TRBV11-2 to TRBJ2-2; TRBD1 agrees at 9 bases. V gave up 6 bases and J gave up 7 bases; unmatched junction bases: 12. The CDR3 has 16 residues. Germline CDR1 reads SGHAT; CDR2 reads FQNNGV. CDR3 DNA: TGTGCCAGCAGACCAATGAGACAGGGGGGGGTCGGGGAGCTGTTTTTT. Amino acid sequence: CASRPMRQGGVGELFF.

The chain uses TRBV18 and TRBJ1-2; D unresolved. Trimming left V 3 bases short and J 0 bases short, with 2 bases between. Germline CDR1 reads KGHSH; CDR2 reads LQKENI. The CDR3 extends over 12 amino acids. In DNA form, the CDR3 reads TGTGCCAGCTCACCCCCTAACTATGGCTACACCTTC. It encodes CASSPPNYGYTF.

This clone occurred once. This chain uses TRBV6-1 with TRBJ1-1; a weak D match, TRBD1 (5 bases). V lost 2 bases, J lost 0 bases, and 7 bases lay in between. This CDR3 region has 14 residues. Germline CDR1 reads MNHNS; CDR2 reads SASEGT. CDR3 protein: CASSERGVNTEAFF. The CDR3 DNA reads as TGTGCCAGCAGTGAAAGAGGGGTGAACACTGAAGCTTTCTTT.

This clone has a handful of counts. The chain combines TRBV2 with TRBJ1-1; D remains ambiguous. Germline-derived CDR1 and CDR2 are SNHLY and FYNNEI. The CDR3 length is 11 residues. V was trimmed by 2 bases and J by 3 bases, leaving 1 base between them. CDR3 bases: TGTGCCAGCAGTGAATACACTGAAGCTTTCTTT. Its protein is CASSEYTEAFF.

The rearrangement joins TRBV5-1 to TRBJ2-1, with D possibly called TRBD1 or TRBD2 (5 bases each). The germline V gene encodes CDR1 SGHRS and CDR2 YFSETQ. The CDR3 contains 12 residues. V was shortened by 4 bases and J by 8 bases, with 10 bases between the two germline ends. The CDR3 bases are TGCGCCAGCAGCCTGGGGGAATATGAGCAGTTCTTC. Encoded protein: CASSLGEYEQFF.

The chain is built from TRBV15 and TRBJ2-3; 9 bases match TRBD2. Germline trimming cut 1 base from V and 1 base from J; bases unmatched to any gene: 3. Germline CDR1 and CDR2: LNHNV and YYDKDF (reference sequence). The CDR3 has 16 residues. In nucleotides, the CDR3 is TGTGCCACCAGCAGAGCTAGCGGGACGGGCACAGATACGCAGTATTTT. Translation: CATSRASGTGTDTQYF.

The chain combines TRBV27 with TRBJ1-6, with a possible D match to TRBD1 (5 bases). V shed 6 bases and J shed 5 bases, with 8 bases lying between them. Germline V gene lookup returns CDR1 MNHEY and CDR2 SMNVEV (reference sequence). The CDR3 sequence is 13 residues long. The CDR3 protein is CASRTGHNSPLHF. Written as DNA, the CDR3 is TGTGCCAGCAGAACGGGGCATAATTCACCCCTCCACTTT.

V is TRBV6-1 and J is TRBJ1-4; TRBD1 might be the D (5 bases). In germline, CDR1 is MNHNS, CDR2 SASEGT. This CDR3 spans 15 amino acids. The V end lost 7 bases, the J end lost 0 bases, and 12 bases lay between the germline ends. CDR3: CASKVGTATNEKLFF. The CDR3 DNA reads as TGTGCCAGCAAGGTCGGGACTGCAACTAATGAAAAACTGTTTTTT.

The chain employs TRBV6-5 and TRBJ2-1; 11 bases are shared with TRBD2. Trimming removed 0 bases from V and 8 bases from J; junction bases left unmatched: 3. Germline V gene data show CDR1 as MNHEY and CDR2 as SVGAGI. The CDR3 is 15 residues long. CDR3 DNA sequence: TGTGCCAGCAGTTACTCACTAGCGGGAGCCCATGAGCAGTTCTTC. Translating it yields CASSYSLAGAHEQFF.

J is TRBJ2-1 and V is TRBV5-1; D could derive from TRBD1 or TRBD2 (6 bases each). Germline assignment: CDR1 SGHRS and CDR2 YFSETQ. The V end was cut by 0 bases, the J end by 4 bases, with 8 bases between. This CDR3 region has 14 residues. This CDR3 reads CASSLAGAYNEQFF. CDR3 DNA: TGCGCCAGCAGCTTGGCGGGGGCATACAATGAGCAGTTCTTC.

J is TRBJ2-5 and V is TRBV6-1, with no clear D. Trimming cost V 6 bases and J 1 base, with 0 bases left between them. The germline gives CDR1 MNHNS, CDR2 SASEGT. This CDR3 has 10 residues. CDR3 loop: CASSQETQYF. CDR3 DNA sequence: TGTGCCAGCAGCCAAGAGACCCAGTACTTC.

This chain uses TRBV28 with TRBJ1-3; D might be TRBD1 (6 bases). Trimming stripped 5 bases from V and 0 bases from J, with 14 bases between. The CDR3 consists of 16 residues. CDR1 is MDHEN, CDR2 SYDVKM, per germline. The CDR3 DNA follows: TGTGCCAGCAGTGATCAGGGGAAGAGCTCTGGAAACACCATATATTTT. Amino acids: CASSDQGKSSGNTIYF.